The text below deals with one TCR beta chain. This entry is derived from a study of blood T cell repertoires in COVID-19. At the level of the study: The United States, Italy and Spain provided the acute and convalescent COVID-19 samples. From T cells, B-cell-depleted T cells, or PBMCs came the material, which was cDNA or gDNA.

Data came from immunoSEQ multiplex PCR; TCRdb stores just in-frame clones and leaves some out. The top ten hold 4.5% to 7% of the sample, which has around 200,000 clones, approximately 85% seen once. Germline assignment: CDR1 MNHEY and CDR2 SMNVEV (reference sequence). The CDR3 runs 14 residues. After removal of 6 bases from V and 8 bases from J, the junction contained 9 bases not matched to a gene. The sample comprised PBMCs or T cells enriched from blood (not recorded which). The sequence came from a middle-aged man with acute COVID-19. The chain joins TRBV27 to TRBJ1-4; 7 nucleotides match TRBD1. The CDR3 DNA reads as TGTGCCAGCAGCTCGACAGGGACCGGCGAAAAACTGTTTTTT. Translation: CASSSTGTGEKLFF.